The sample holds a few counts of the clone carrying this T cell receptor beta chain. Its cognate antigen is unknown. TCRdb re-called the 5' RACE reads through MiXCR, storing one row per CDR3 protein. Here the sample spans roughly 280,000 distinct CDR3 sequences, approximately 20% being singletons. This specimen comes from a study of CD8 T cells in ankylosing spondylitis. Study results and caveats: Disease-linked clones reportedly showed significant enrichment in matched ankylosing spondylitis synovial fluid. In synovial fluid and blood from reactive arthritis, some motif variants were previously reported.

CDR3 length: 15 residues. Germline CDR1 MNHNS, CDR2 SASEGT. Trimming took 2 bases from V and 2 from J, leaving 10 bases between them. V is TRBV6-1 and J is TRBJ2-1, with D possibly TRBD1 on 5 matching bases. The sequencing input was blood, either unsorted or a sorted T cell fraction (not recorded which). The TCR was taken from a male donor with ankylosing spondylitis or in good health (not recorded which). CDR3 DNA: TGTGCCAGCAGTGAACGGCAGGGCCCCTACAATGAGCAGTTCTTC. Its protein product is CASSERQGPYNEQFF.